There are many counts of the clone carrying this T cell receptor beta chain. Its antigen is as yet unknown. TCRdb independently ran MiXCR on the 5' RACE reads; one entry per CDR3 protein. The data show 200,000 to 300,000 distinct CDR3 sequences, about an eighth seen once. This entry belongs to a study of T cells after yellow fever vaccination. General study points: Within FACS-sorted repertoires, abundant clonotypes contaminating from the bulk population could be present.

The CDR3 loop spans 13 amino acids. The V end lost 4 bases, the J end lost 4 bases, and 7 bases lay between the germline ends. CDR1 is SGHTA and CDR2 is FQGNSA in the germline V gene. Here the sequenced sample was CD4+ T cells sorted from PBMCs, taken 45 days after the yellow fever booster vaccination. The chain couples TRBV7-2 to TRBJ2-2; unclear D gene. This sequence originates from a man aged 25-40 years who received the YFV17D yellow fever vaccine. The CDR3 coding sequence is TGTGCCAGCAGCTACAGAGGCACCGGGGAGCTGTTTTTT. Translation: CASSYRGTGELFF.